This T cell receptor beta chain is from a study of CD8 T cells in Susac syndrome. TCR beta sequencing covered blood CD8+ and CD4+ T cells. The multiple sclerosis controls comprised treatment-naive patients whose relapsing-remitting disease was stable or active. TEMRA cells were FACS-enriched and CD8+ and CD4+ T cells negatively isolated. cDNA came from approximately 0.5 to 1 ug RNA primed by random hexamers. Amplification of TCR beta CDR3 was carried out by immunoSEQ multiplex PCR, which covered 54 Vbeta and 13 Jbeta segments. TCRdb re-analysed the immunoSEQ multiplex PCR reads in MiXCR, keeping a single row per CDR3 protein. The sample contains some 400,000 distinct CDR3 sequences, 85% of which appear only once. The CDR3 loop spans 16 amino acids. Germline CDR1 MNHNS, CDR2 SASEGT. The V end lost 10 bases, the J end lost 4 bases, and 25 bases lay between the germline ends.

This TCR was sampled from a human donor with multiple sclerosis. The chain couples TRBV6-1 to TRBJ2-5, with TRBD1 as a possible D gene (6 bases). The source material was CD8+ T cells from PBMCs. CDR3 in DNA: TGTGCCACCCTCGCGAGTACAGGGTATGCCGCAGAGACCCAGTACTTC. It codes for CATLASTGYAAETQYF.